These 27 T cell receptor beta chains originate from one sample sequenced in a study of T-cell reconstitution after alpha-beta-depleted transplantation in children. The TCRbeta library was prepared with unique molecular identifiers. Via MiXCR, TCRdb re-called the PCR reads, giving one row per CDR3 protein. The repertoire holds almost 500,000 distinct CDR3 sequences, with over 9.5% as singletons. The sequencing here drew on PBMCs, taken before TCRalphabeta/CD19-depleted stem cell transplant. The receptor source for this set is a child aged 2-15 years with inherited bone marrow failure, due to receive a stem cell transplant.

The chain uses TRBV30 and TRBJ2-1; TRBD2 agrees at 13 bases. Germline lookup yields CDR1 GTSNPN and CDR2 SVGIG (reference sequence). The CDR3 is made up of 18 amino acids. Trimming took 2 bases from V and 8 from J; bases not matched to a gene: 15. CDR3 nucleotide sequence: TGTGCCTGGAGTCCAACCGGTCTACTAGCGGGAGGGAAGGATGAGCAGTTCTTC. Translated: CAWSPTGLLAGGKDEQFF.

This clonotype showed up many times. CDR3 loop: CSAREWGAGSYEQYF. The CDR3 DNA follows: TGCAGTGCTAGAGAGTGGGGGGCGGGATCCTACGAGCAGTACTTC. The chain carries TRBV20-1 and TRBJ2-7, with D tentatively TRBD1 or TRBD2 (6 bases each). The V and J ends lost 0 bases and 1 base respectively, with 13 bases between them. Germline V gene data show CDR1 as DFQATT and CDR2 as SNEGSKA (reference sequence). This CDR3 region has 15 residues.

This chain links TRBV20-1 with TRBJ2-1; D remains unclear. The CDR3 has 13 amino acids. The V and J ends lost 4 bases and 3 bases respectively, with 10 bases between them. Germline V lookup: CDR1 DFQATT, CDR2 SNEGSKA (reference sequence). CDR3 residues: CSATLGVYNEQFF. The CDR3 DNA reads TGCAGTGCTACTTTGGGCGTCTACAATGAGCAGTTCTTC.

This clonotype appeared many times. The gene calls are TRBV4-3 and TRBJ2-7, with a possible D match to TRBD1 (6 bases). The germline V gene has CDR1 LGHNA and CDR2 YSLEER. This CDR3 spans 13 amino acids. With 3 bases removed from V and 5 bases from J, the gap between germline ends came to 11 bases. CDR3 bases: TGCGCCAGCAGCCAGGAGTCAGGGGACGAGCAGTACTTC. The encoded protein is CASSQESGDEQYF.

This clonotype was counted ten times or more. The V gene is TRBV7-2, the J gene TRBJ1-1, with D perhaps matching TRBD1 (6 bases). From germline, CDR1 is SGHTA and CDR2 FQGNSA. This CDR3 is built from 16 residues. Trimming removed 0 bases at V and 4 bases at J, with 15 bases between. CDR3 sequence reads: CASSLARTGYGTEAFF. The CDR3 bases are TGTGCCAGCAGCTTAGCGAGAACAGGGTACGGCACTGAAGCTTTCTTT.

This clonotype appeared many times. The chain links TRBV11-2 to TRBJ1-1; no firm D call. Trimming took off 1 base at V and 0 bases at J, with 9 bases between the two ends. Germline-derived CDR1 and CDR2 are SGHAT and FQNNGV. The CDR3 is made up of 15 amino acids. CDR3 in DNA: TGTGCCAGCAGCTTAGTGGCGGGGATGAACACTGAAGCTTTCTTT. It is translated as CASSLVAGMNTEAFF.

This clonotype was detected once. Written as DNA, the CDR3 is TGTGCCAGCAGTCGGACAGGGGCATTTCAGCCCCAGCATTTT. It translates to CASSRTGAFQPQHF. The J gene is TRBJ1-5, the V gene TRBV28, with TRBD1 identical over 9 bases. CDR3 length equals 14 residues. With 5 bases clipped from V and 6 bases from J, the junction kept 5 bases outside the gene matches. Germline CDR1 and CDR2: MDHEN and SYDVKM.

In its sample, this clonotype was seen many times. The gene calls are TRBV4-3 and TRBJ2-1; 8 bases agree with TRBD2. Germline V gene sequence: CDR1 LGHNA, CDR2 YSLEER. V lost 6 bases and J lost 2; bases outside the gene matches: 3. This CDR3 contains 14 residues. The chain's CDR3 is CASSLREAYNEQFF. In DNA, the CDR3 is TGCGCCAGCAGTCTGCGGGAGGCCTACAATGAGCAGTTCTTC.

The rearrangement links TRBV29-1 to TRBJ2-1; no definite D call. Germline V gene data show CDR1 as SQVTM and CDR2 as ANQGSEA. The V end lost 4 bases, the J end lost 7 bases, and 8 bases lay between the germline ends. The CDR3 has 11 residues. The CDR3 nucleotides read TGCAGCGTTGGGGGTGTGAATGAGCAGTTCTTC. Amino acids: CSVGGVNEQFF.

This clonotype appeared many times. The genes are TRBV4-1 and TRBJ2-1; D is unclear. The CDR3 sequence is 15 residues long. V lost 1 base and J lost 9, with 16 bases in between. Germline V lookup: CDR1 MGHRA, CDR2 YSYEKL. In DNA form, the CDR3 reads TGCGCCAGCAGCCAAGTTGATCGCCGTTTAGGTGAGCAGTTCTTC. It specifies CASSQVDRRLGEQFF.

This clonotype was seen at least ten times. At one end the junction does not follow the germline gene, possibly because of a read error. The chain joins TRBV5-1 to TRBJ2-7; 9 nucleotides align to TRBD2. Germline CDR1 SGHRS, CDR2 YFSETQ. This CDR3 spans 14 amino acids. In DNA, the CDR3 is TGCGCCAGCAGCTTAGCTAGCGGGGTCTACGGGCAGTACTTC. Translated, it gives CASSLASGVYGQYF.

Many counts were recorded for this clonotype. A junction boundary mismatches the germline segment, possibly from a read error. The chain uses TRBV7-7 and TRBJ2-1; unclear D gene. This CDR3 region has 13 residues. The germline V gene has CDR1 SSHAT and CDR2 FNYEAQ (reference sequence). The CDR3 nucleotides read TGTGCTAGCAGCCCCCCAAGTTCCAATGAGCAGTTCTTC. Residues: CASSPPSSNEQFF.

This clonotype was seen many times. The rearrangement uses TRBV7-9 and TRBJ2-2; 10 nucleotides line up with TRBD1. J was trimmed by 6 bases and V by 5 bases; bases with no gene match: 6. The CDR3 is 15 amino acids. Germline loops: CDR1 SEHNR, CDR2 FQNEAQ (reference sequence). CDR3 sequence: CASSRDRGFPGELFF. The CDR3 DNA sequence: TGTGCCAGCAGCCGGGACAGGGGTTTTCCCGGGGAGCTGTTTTTT.

This clonotype has at least ten counts. The J gene is TRBJ2-7, the V gene TRBV5-1, with 7 bases that match TRBD2. CDR3 size: 15 residues. V lost 0 bases and J lost 4; bases outside the gene matches: 7. The germline V gene has CDR1 SGHRS and CDR2 YFSETQ. The CDR3, as DNA: TGCGCCAGCAGCTTGGCGCGGGAGACCCGATACGAGCAGTACTTC. Its protein is CASSLARETRYEQYF.

This clonotype was counted ten times or more. The chain recombines TRBV12-3 or TRBV12-4 with TRBJ2-3; D perhaps matches TRBD2 (6 bases). The CDR3 has 16 amino acids. With 6 bases removed from V and 0 bases from J, the gap between germline ends came to 16 bases. In DNA, the CDR3 is TGTGCCAGCAGGCCCCCCGGGGGTTGGAGCACAGATACGCAGTATTTT. Protein sequence: CASRPPGGWSTDTQYF.

At least ten counts were recorded for this clonotype. For the CDR3, the DNA is TGTGCCAGCAGTATGGGACTAGCGGGAGGGTACGAGCAGTACTTC. It codes for CASSMGLAGGYEQYF. V and J are TRBV6-1 and TRBJ2-7; 16 nucleotides line up with TRBD2. The CDR3 totals 15 residues. Germline CDR1 reads MNHNS; CDR2 reads SASEGT. V was clipped by 5 bases and J by 4 bases; unmatched bases: 2.

The V call is TRBV7-2, the J call TRBJ2-7; 7 nucleotides match TRBD1. CDR1 and CDR2 (germline): SGHTA, FQGNSA. V was pared by 4 bases and J by 4 bases, with 7 bases of the junction left unmatched. This CDR3 comprises 14 residues. CDR3 nucleotide sequence: TGTGCCAGCAGCTCCACAGGGGTGAGATACGAGCAGTACTTC. Amino acid sequence: CASSSTGVRYEQYF. Supplemented by reference TRBV7-2 and TRBJ2-7, the full variable domain reads GAGVSQSPSNKVTEKGKDVELRCDPISGHTALYWYRQSLGQGLEFLIYFQGNSAPDKSGLPSDRFSAERTGGSVSTLTIQRTQQEDSAVYLCASSSTGVRYEQYFGPGTRLTVT.

This clonotype has just a few counts. V is TRBV29-1 and J is TRBJ2-1; D is unresolved. This CDR3 has 15 amino acids. CDR1 and CDR2 from the germline V gene are SQVTM and ANQGSEA. Trimming removed 0 bases at V and 9 bases at J, with 18 bases between. CDR3 residues: CSVEDPPTLPSEQFF. CDR3 nucleotide sequence: TGCAGCGTTGAAGATCCTCCGACTCTACCCAGTGAGCAGTTCTTC.

V usage is TRBV10-3 and J usage is TRBJ1-6; D possibly corresponds to TRBD1 (6 bases). Germline V gene sequence: CDR1 ENHRY, CDR2 SYGVKD. The CDR3 runs 13 residues. V lost 2 bases, J lost 7 bases, and 6 bases lay in between. CDR3 nucleotides: TGTGCCATCAGTGAGACAGGGAATTCACCCCTCCACTTT. It encodes CAISETGNSPLHF.

The V and J genes are TRBV20-1 and TRBJ2-1; 9 bases fit TRBD2. There are 16 residues in the CDR3. V was clipped by 0 bases and J by 4 bases; unmatched bases: 7. CDR1 and CDR2 from the germline V gene are DFQATT and SNEGSKA (reference sequence). As DNA, the CDR3 is TGCAGTGCTAGAGAGTTAGCGGGAGTCCGTTACAATGAGCAGTTCTTC. It is translated as CSARELAGVRYNEQFF.

In its sample, this clonotype was seen many times. This chain connects TRBV5-1 to TRBJ1-2; D ambiguous. Germline V gives CDR1 SGHRS, CDR2 YFSETQ. Trimming removed 0 bases at V and 2 bases at J, with 11 bases between. This CDR3 has 15 residues. This chain's CDR3 is CASSLVASTNYGYTF. CDR3 sequence (DNA): TGCGCCAGCAGCTTGGTAGCCAGTACCAACTATGGCTACACCTTC.

This clonotype was observed at least ten times. The gene calls are TRBV24-1 and TRBJ2-2, with TRBD2 matching over 8 bases. V lost 10 bases and J lost 0; bases outside the gene matches: 0. CDR3 length: 13 amino acids. Germline CDR1 reads KGHDR; CDR2 reads SFDVKD. The CDR3 bases are TGTGCCACGCGGGAGGCGAACACCGGGGAGCTGTTTTTT. It codes for CATREANTGELFF.

The table lists this clonotype with many counts. This chain links TRBV25-1 with TRBJ2-3; maybe TRBD2 (6 bases). The CDR3 length is 18 residues. The V gene's germline CDR1 is MGHDK and CDR2 SYGVNS. Trimming cost V 1 base and J 3 bases, with 20 bases left between them. The chain's CDR3 is CASSESGREERGTDTQYF. CDR3 bases: TGTGCCAGCAGTGAATCCGGCAGGGAGGAACGGGGTACAGATACGCAGTATTTT. Full variable domain (missing parts from reference TRBV25-1 and TRBJ2-3): EADIYQTPRYLVIGTGKKITLECSQTMGHDKMYWYQQDPGMELHLIHYSYGVNSTEKGDLSSESTVSRIRTEHFPLTLESARPSHTSQYLCASSESGREERGTDTQYFGPGTRLTVL.

This clonotype was picked up many times. V usage is TRBV19 and J usage is TRBJ2-7, with 7 positions matching TRBD2. Germline V gene data show CDR1 as LNHDA and CDR2 as SQIVND (reference sequence). After removal of 5 bases from V and 0 bases from J, the junction contained 7 bases not matched to a gene. The CDR3 length is 15 residues. DNA of the CDR3: TGTGCCAGTAGTGCGCTAGCGGACCACTCCTACGAGCAGTACTTC. This sequence encodes CASSALADHSYEQYF.

This clonotype was picked up a small number of times. The V gene is TRBV12-3 or TRBV12-4, the J gene TRBJ2-5, with 7 bases lining up with TRBD2. The CDR3 contains 13 residues. V was clipped by 5 bases and J by 2 bases; unmatched bases: 2. For the CDR3, the DNA is TGTGCCAGCAGTCGTAGCGGGCAAGAGACCCAGTACTTC. Translation gives CASSRSGQETQYF.

This clonotype was detected ten times or more. The rearrangement links TRBV12-3 or TRBV12-4 to TRBJ2-2; tentatively, D is TRBD2 (6 bases). The CDR3 covers 14 residues. Trimming pared 8 bases from V and 7 bases from J, leaving 17 bases between. CDR3 sequence: CASQTGTPSGELFF. The CDR3 DNA follows: TGTGCCAGCCAAACTGGGACTCCGAGCGGGGAGCTGTTTTTT.

This clonotype was detected only a few times. The rearrangement joins TRBV5-4 to TRBJ2-1, with 10 nucleotides matching TRBD2. CDR3 length equals 14 residues. The V segment lost 2 bases and the J segment 8 bases; nucleotides outside the gene matches: 4. In germline, CDR1 is SGHNT, CDR2 YYREEE (reference sequence). The CDR3 here is CASSLTGTSDEQFF. The CDR3 coding sequence is TGTGCCAGCAGCTTAACCGGGACTAGCGATGAGCAGTTCTTC.